The 4 T cell receptor beta chains listed next were all sequenced from one sample in a study of blood T cell repertoires in COVID-19. Generated by immunoSEQ multiplex PCR, the TCRdb table keeps only in-frame clones and is missing some. The repertoire holds roughly 16,000 clones, 75% to 85% seen once, with around a fifth in the top ten. Sequencing input: peripheral blood. These TCRs come from a man older than 75 with active COVID-19.

This clone occurred once. The V call is TRBV9, the J call TRBJ1-1, with D maybe TRBD1 (6 bases). The CDR3 totals 15 residues. Trimming took 1 base from V and 1 from J, leaving 11 bases between them. Per germline, CDR1 SGDLS and CDR2 YYNGEE. DNA for the CDR3: TGTGCCAGCAGCGTACTCGGACAGACGAACACTGAAGCTTTCTTT. Protein product: CASSVLGQTNTEAFF.

This clone has only a few counts. This chain links TRBV12-2 with TRBJ2-5; the D segment call TRBD1 is taken from the table without a DNA check. TRBV12-2 is flagged as a pseudogene. CDR3 length equals 13 residues. The chain's CDR3 is CASRQDNQETQYF. CDR3 DNA sequence: TGTGCAAGTCGCCAGGACAACCAAGAGACCCAGTACTTC.

CDR3 DNA: TGTGCCAGCAGCTTAGGGTCTAGCGGGAGGGTACGAGAGCAGTTCTTC. Amino acids: CASSLGSSGRVREQFF. V is TRBV7-8 and J is TRBJ2-1, with 12 bases fitting TRBD2. This CDR3 spans 16 amino acids. Germline lookup yields CDR1 SGHVS and CDR2 FQNEAQ. The V gene end was trimmed by 1 base and the J gene end by 10 bases; junction bases not matched to a gene: 8.

V gene TRBV6-2 or TRBV6-3 combines with J gene TRBJ2-1; TRBD1 matches at 8 bases. Germline V gives CDR1 MNHEY, CDR2 SVGEGT. CDR3 length: 12 amino acids. Trimming took 2 bases from V and 9 from J; bases not matched to a gene: 0. For the CDR3, the DNA is TGTGCCAGCAGTTACGGACAGGGTGAGCAGTTCTTC. The encoded protein is CASSYGQGEQFF.